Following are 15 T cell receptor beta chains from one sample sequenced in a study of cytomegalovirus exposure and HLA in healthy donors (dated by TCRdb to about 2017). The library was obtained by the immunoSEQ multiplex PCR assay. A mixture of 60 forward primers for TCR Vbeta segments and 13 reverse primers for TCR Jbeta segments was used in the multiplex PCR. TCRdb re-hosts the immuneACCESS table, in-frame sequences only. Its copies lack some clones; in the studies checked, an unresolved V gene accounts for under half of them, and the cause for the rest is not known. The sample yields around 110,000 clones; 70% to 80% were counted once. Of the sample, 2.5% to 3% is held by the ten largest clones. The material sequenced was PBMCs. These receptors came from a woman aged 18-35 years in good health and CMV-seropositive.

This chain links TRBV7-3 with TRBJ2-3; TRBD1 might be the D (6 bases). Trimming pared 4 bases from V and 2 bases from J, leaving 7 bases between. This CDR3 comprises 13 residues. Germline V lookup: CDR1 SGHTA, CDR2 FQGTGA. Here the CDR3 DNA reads TGTGCCAGCAGCTGGGACATCACAGATACGCAGTATTTT. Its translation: CASSWDITDTQYF.

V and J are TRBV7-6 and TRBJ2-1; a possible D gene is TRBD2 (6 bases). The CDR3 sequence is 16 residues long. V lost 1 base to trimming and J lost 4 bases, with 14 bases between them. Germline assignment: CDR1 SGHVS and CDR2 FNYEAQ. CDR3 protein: CASSLVGGDYYNEQFF. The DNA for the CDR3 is TGTGCCAGCAGCTTAGTAGGCGGGGATTATTACAATGAGCAGTTCTTC. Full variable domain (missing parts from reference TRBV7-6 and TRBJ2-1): GAGVSQSPRYKVTKRGQDVALRCDPISGHVSLYWYRQALGQGPEFLTYFNYEAQQDKSGLPNDRFSAERPEGSISTLTIQRTEQRDSAMYRCASSLVGGDYYNEQFFGPGTRLTVL.

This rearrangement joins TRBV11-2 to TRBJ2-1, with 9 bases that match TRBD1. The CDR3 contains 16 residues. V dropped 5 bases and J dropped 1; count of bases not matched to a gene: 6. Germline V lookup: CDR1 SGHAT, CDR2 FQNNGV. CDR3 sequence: CASSPPGTGSYNEQFF. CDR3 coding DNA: TGTGCCAGCAGCCCGCCCGGGACAGGGTCCTACAATGAGCAGTTCTTC.

The DNA of the CDR3 is TGTGCCACCGCGGGATCGACAGGGGCCTACGAGCAGTACTTC. Translation: CATAGSTGAYEQYF. The chain couples TRBV15 to TRBJ2-7; TRBD1 matches 8 bases. Germline CDR1 reads LNHNV; CDR2 reads YYDKDF (reference sequence). Germline trimming cut 8 bases from V and 2 bases from J; bases unmatched to any gene: 8. The CDR3 is made up of 14 amino acids.

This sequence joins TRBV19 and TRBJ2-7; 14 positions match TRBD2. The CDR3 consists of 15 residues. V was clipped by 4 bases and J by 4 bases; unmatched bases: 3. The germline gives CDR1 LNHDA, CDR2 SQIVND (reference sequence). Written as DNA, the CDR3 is TGTGCCAGTAGTACCGGACTAGCGGGAGGATACGAGCAGTACTTC. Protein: CASSTGLAGGYEQYF.

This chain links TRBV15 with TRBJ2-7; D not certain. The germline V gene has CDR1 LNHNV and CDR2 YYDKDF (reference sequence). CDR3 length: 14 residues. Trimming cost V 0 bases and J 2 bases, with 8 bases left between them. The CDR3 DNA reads TGTGCCACCAGCAGAGATGCCCGGGCCTACGAGCAGTACTTC. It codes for CATSRDARAYEQYF.

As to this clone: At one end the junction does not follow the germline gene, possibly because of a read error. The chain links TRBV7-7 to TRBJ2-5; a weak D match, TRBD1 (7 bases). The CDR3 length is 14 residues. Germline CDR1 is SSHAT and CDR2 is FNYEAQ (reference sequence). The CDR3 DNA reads TGTGCTAGCAGCTCGGACAGGAGGGGAGAGACCCAGTACTTC. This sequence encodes CASSSDRRGETQYF.

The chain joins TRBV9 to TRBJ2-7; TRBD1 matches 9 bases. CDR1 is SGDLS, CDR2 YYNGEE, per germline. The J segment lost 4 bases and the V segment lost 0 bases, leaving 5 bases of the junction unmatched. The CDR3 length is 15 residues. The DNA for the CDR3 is TGTGCCAGCAGCGTAGGAACAGGGGGCGAATACGAGCAGTACTTC. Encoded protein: CASSVGTGGEYEQYF. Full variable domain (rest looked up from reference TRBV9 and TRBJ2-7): DSGVTQTPKHLITATGQRVTLRCSPRSGDLSVYWYQQSLDQGLQFLIQYYNGEERAKGNILERFSAQQFPDLHSELNLSSLELGDSALYFCASSVGTGGEYEQYFGPGTRLTVT.

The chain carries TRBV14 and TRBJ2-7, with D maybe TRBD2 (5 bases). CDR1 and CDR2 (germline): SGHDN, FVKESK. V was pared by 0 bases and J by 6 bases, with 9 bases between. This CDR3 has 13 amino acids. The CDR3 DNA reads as TGTGCCAGCAGCCAAGAGTCCAGCGGCGAGCAGTACTTC. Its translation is CASSQESSGEQYF. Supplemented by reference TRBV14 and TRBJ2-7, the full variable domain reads EAGVTQFPSHSVIEKGQTVTLRCDPISGHDNLYWYRRVMGKEIKFLLHFVKESKQDESGMPNNRFLAERTGGTYSTLKVQPAELEDSGVYFCASSQESSGEQYFGPGTRLTVT.

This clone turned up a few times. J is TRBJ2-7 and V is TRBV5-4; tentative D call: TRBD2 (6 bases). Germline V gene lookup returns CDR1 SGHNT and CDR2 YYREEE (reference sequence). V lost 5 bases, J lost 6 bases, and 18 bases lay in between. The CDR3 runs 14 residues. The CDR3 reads CASSFAGTRGEQYF. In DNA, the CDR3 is TGTGCCAGCAGTTTCGCGGGAACCCGAGGCGAGCAGTACTTC.

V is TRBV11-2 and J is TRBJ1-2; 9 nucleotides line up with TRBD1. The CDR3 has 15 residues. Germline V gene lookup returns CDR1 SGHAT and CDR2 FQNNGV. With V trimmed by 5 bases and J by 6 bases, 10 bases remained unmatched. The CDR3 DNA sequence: TGTGCCAGCAGCAGCCCCCGGGACAGGGCCCATGGCTACACCTTC. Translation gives CASSSPRDRAHGYTF.

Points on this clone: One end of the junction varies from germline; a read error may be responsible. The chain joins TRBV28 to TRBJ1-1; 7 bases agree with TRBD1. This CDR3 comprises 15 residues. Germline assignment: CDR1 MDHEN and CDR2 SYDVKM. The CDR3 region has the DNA TGTGCCAGCAGTGAGCTCGGACAGGTGAAGACTGAAGCTTTCTTT. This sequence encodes CASSELGQVKTEAFF.

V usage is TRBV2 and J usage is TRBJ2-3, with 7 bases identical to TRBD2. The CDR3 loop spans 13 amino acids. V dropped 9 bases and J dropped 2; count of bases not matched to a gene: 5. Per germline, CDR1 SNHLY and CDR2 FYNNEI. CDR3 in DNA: TGTGCCAGTTCGCTAGCGGACACAGATACGCAGTATTTT. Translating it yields CASSLADTDTQYF.

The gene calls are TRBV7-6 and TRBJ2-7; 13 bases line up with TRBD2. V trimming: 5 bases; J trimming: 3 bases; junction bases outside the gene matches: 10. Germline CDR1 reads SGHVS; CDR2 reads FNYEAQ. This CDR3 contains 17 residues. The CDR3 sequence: CASSQLAGGPWNYEQYF. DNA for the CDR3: TGTGCCAGCAGCCAACTAGCGGGAGGGCCCTGGAACTACGAGCAGTACTTC.

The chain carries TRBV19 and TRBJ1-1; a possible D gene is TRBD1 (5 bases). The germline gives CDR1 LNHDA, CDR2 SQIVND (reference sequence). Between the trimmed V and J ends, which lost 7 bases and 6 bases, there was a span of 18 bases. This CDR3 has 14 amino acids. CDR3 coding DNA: TGTGCCAGTATCCCCTTCAGGGAAGCAGCTGAAGCTTTCTTT. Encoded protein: CASIPFREAAEAFF.